The following is a TCR beta chain sequence with its context. These data are taken from a study of blood T cell repertoires in COVID-19. The length of the CDR3 is 13 residues. V trimming: 5 bases; J trimming: 4 bases; junction bases outside the gene matches: 3. Germline V gives CDR1 GTSNPN, CDR2 SVGIG (reference sequence). Original methodology: Counts of nucleated cells, estimated from reference gene primer amplification, were obtained. The method was immunoSEQ multiplex PCR; TCRdb's version includes in-frame clones alone and lacks a portion of them. The DNA gave D and trimming, while V, J and clone size come from that table. Of 90,000 to 100,000 clones listed, approximately 84% are singletons.

Specimen: peripheral blood. V gene TRBV30 combines with J gene TRBJ1-3; the match to TRBD1 covers 9 bases. The TCR sequence derives from a woman aged 80 or over with acute or convalescent COVID-19. The CDR3 nucleotides read TGTGCCTGGGACAGGGGGTCCGGAAACACCATATATTTT. Its translation is CAWDRGSGNTIYF.